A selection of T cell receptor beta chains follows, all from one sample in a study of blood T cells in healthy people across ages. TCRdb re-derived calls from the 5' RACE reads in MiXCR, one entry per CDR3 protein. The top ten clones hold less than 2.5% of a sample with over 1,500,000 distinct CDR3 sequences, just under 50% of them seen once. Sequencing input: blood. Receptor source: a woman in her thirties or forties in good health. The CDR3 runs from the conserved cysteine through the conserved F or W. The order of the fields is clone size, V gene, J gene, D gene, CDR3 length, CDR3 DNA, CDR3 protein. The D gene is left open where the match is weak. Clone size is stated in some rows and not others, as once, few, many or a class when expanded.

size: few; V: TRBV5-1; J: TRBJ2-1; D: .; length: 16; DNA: TGCGCCAGCAGCTTGGCCGCGGCGGGAACCTACAATGAGCAGTTCTTC; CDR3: CASSLAAAGTYNEQFF
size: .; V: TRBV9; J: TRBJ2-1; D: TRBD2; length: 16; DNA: TGTGCCAGCAGCGTAGATCCTAGCGGGGGCTACAATGAGCAGTTCTTC; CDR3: CASSVDPSGGYNEQFF
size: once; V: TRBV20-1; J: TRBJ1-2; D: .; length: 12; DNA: TGCAGTCCCTTGGAAGGGAACTATGGCAACACCTTC; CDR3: CSPLEGNYGNTF
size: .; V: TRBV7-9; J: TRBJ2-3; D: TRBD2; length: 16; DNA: TGTGCCAGCCCAACCCTGGCTAGCGGGAGCACAGATACGCAGTATTTT; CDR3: CASPTLASGSTDTQYF
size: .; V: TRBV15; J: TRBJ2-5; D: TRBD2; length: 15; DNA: TGTGCCACCAGCAGAGACCCTTCTAGCGGCGAGACCCAGTACTTC; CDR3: CATSRDPSSGETQYF
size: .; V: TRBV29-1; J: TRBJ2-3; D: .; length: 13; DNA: TGCAGCGTGGAAGGGCCCCCCACAGATACGCAGTATTTT; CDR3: CSVEGPPTDTQYF
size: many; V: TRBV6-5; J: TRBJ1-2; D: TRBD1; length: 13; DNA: TGTGCCAGCAGACCCGGGACAGGGTGCGGCTACACCTTC; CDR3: CASRPGTGCGYTF
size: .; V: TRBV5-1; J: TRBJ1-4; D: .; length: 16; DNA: TGCGCCAGCAGCTTGGAAAGGGGTAGGGGTGAAGAAAAACTGTTTTTT; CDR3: CASSLERGRGEEKLFF
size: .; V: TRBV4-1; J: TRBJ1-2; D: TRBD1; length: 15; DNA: TGCGCCAGCAGCGTAGGACAGGGGGTTAACTATGGCTACACCTTC; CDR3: CASSVGQGVNYGYTF
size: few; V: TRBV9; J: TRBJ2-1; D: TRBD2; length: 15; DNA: TGTGCCAGCAGCGTAACGGGTGGGGGGGTAGGCAGGCTGTTCTTC; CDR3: CASSVTGGGVGRLFF
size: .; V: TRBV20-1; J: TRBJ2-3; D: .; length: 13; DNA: TGCAGTGCTAGATTTGACCCCTGGGATACGCAGTATTTT; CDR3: CSARFDPWDTQYF
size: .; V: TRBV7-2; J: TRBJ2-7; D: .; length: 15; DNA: TGTGCCAGCAGCCAAGCAGGGGCCGGGGGGAGAGAGCAGTACTTC; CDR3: CASSQAGAGGREQYF
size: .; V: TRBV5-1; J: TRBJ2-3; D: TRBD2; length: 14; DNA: TGCGCCAGCAGCACCCCCGGGGGGGCAGATACGCAGTATTTT; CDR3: CASSTPGGADTQYF
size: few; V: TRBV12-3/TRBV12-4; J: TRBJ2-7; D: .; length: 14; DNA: TGTGCCAGCAGTCCAGTTGGACCCTTCTACGAGCAGTACTTC; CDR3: CASSPVGPFYEQYF
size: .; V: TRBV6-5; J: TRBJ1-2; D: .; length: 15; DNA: TGTGCCAGCAGTTATCTAGTACGGGGATTCGATGGCTACACCTTC; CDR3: CASSYLVRGFDGYTF
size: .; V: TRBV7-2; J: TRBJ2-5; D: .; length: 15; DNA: TGTGCCAGCAGCTTAAACCTACTGTCACAAGAGACCCAGTACTTC; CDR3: CASSLNLLSQETQYF
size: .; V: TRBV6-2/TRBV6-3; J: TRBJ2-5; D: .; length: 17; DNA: TGTGCCAGCAGTTACCGAAGAAGGGTAGGAGTTCAAGAGACCCAGTACTTC; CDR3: CASSYRRRVGVQETQYF
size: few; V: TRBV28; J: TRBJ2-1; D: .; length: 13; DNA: TGTGCCAGCAGTGCCGAGGTTGGGATTGAGCAGTTCTTC; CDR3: CASSAEVGIEQFF
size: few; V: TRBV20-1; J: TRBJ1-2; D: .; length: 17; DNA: TGCAGTGCTAGAGATACCGCCGTTTGGAGGGCTAGAAATGGCTACACCTTC; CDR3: CSARDTAVWRARNGYTF
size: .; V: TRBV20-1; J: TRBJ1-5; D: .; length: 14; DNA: TGCAGTGCTAGAGATTCCGGGGGGAATCAGCCCCAGCATTTT; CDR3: CSARDSGGNQPQHF
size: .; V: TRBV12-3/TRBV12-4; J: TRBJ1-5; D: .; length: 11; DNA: TGTGCCAGCAGTTTCGGGTCACCCCAGCATTTT; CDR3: CASSFGSPQHF
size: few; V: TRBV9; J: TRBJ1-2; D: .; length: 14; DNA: TGTGCCAGCAGCGTAGGAGTGGTGATGGGAGGCTACACCTTC; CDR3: CASSVGVVMGGYTF